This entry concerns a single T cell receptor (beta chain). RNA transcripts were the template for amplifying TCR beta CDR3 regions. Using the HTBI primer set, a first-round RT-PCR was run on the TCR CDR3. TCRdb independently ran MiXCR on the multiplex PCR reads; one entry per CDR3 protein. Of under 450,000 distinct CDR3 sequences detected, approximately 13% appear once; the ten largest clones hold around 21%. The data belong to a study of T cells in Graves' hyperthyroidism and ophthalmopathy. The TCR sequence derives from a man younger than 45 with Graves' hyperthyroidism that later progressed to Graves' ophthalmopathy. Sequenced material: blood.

The CDR3 nucleotides are TGTGCCAGCAGCCTGGACCAGGAGAACTATGGCTACACCTTC. It is translated as CASSLDQENYGYTF. The chain joins TRBV5-6 to TRBJ1-2, with no clear D. The germline CDR1 and CDR2 sequences are SGHDT and YYEEEE. The CDR3 is 14 amino acids. The ends were cut back, 4 bases at V and 2 bases at J, with 12 bases in the middle.